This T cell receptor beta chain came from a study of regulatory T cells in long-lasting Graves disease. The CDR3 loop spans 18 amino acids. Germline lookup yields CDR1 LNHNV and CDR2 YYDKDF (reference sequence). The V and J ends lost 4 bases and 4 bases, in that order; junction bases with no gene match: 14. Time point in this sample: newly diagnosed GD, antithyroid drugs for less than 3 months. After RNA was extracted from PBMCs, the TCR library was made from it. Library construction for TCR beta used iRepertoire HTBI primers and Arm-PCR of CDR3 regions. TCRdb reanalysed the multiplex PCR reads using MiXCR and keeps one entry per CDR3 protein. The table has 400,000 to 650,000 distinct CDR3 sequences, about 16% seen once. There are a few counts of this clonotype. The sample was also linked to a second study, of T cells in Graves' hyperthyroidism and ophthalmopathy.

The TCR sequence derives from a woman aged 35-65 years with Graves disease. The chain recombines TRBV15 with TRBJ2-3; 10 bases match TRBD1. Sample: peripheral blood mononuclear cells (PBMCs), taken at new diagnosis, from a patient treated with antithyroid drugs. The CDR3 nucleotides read TGTGCCACCAGCAAGATGGTGCAGGGACAGGGGAGTGCAGATACGCAGTATTTT. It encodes CATSKMVQGQGSADTQYF. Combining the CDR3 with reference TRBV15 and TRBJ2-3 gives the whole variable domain DAMVIQNPRYQVTQFGKPVTLSCSQTLNHNVMYWYQQKSSQAPKLLFHYYDKDFNNEADTPDNFQSRRPNTSFCFLDIRSPGLGDTAMYLCATSKMVQGQGSADTQYFGPGTRLTVL.